Listed below are T cell receptor beta chains from one sample, sequenced in a study of CD8+CD57+ T cells in acquired aplastic anemia. TCRdb re-called the reads with MiXCR, one entry per CDR3 protein. The repertoire consists of 250,000 or so distinct CDR3 sequences, with 47% occurring once and the leading ten covering 7.8%. Material for sequencing was sorted CD4+, CD8+, or CD8+CD57+ T cells (not recorded which) from PBMCs. These receptors originate from a human donor with aplastic anemia. Both conserved end residues are trimmed from each CDR3.

v_gene: TRBV20-1; CDR3aa: SASPLAGAL
v_gene: TRBV7-2; CDR3aa: ASINNGHVTGVDEQY
v_gene: TRBV7-9; CDR3aa: ASSPQVGAWSYEQY
v_gene: TRBV27; CDR3aa: ASSSGSGIH
v_gene: TRBV2; CDR3aa: ARDIRPGSSYEQY
v_gene: TRBV28; CDR3aa: ASSSDGTEYEQY
v_gene: TRBV9; CDR3aa: ASSVDSVH
v_gene: TRBV7-9; CDR3aa: ASSLAQGRIPYEQY
v_gene: TRBV7-9; CDR3aa: ASVRASLLNEQF
v_gene: TRBV6-5; CDR3aa: ASSNLNRNRDTQY
v_gene: TRBV2; CDR3aa: ASRHKDRGSRYEQY
v_gene: TRBV11-2; CDR3aa: ASSQDWTTYEQY
v_gene: TRBV7-9; CDR3aa: ASSSTSGIRNEQF
v_gene: TRBV2; CDR3aa: ASSGRTVYTEAF
v_gene: TRBV4-1; CDR3aa: ASSQDRGSPETQY
v_gene: TRBV24-1; CDR3aa: ATSDGTSGVQY
v_gene: TRBV6-2/TRBV6-3; CDR3aa: ASSYDRGTEAF
v_gene: TRBV6-2/TRBV6-3; CDR3aa: ASSYNGGALNSPLH
v_gene: TRBV4-2; CDR3aa: ASSPSMESGANVLT
v_gene: TRBV2; CDR3aa: AISGAGPTLSYEQY
v_gene: TRBV2; CDR3aa: ASSEQSGRGYT
v_gene: TRBV29-1; CDR3aa: SVEDRARGWTGANVLT
v_gene: TRBV29-1; CDR3aa: SVEAGVDETQY
v_gene: TRBV30; CDR3aa: AWSVDAGNYEQY
v_gene: TRBV19; CDR3aa: ASRRGTGEQF
v_gene: TRBV25-1; CDR3aa: ASSDPQGAENTIY
v_gene: TRBV4-1; CDR3aa: ASSQRLAGGTGELF
v_gene: TRBV29-1; CDR3aa: SLNRGGHTEAF
v_gene: TRBV12-3/TRBV12-4; CDR3aa: ASSPTDGYEQY
v_gene: TRBV25-1; CDR3aa: ASSEWEGARSDTNEKLF
v_gene: TRBV10-3; CDR3aa: AIDSGGNYGYT
v_gene: TRBV15; CDR3aa: ATSRDGTYGYT